The 29 T cell receptor beta chains presented below share a single source sample, sequenced in a study of cytomegalovirus exposure and HLA in healthy donors. The PCR was carried out with 60 Vbeta primers and 13 Jbeta primers. The data were produced by immunoSEQ multiplex PCR, yet TCRdb's version contains in-frame clones alone and is incomplete. This repertoire shows 84,000 or so clones, less than 85% found once; its top ten account for under 15%. The specimen was PBMCs. The source of these receptors is a human donor in good health.

This clone was seen only a few times. The chain links TRBV4-2 to TRBJ2-7, with D tentatively TRBD2 (6 bases). The CDR3 is made up of 15 amino acids. Germline V gives CDR1 LGHNA, CDR2 YNFKEQ. V was trimmed by 1 base and J by 1 base, leaving 11 bases between them. The CDR3 region is CASSQGLSGSYEQYF. CDR3 nucleotide sequence: TGTGCCAGCAGCCAAGGCCTTAGCGGATCCTACGAGCAGTACTTC.

This chain joins TRBV6-6 and TRBJ1-1; 8 bases line up with TRBD1. The CDR3 totals 14 residues. Germline values: CDR1 MNHNY, CDR2 SVGAGI (reference sequence). The trim removed 7 bases at V and 6 bases at J, leaving 10 bases unmatched. The CDR3 DNA reads as TGTGCCAGCACAGGGGGCGAGCGTTTCTCTGAAGCTTTCTTT. Translation: CASTGGERFSEAFF.

This clone was seen more than once but under ten times. Written as DNA, the CDR3 is TGCGCCAGCAGCCAAGAGGGTTACAGTGGAGCTTTCTTT. Its translation: CASSQEGYSGAFF. The V gene is TRBV4-3, the J gene TRBJ1-1, with no clear D. The CDR3 consists of 13 residues. V was clipped by 0 bases and J by 10 bases, with 12 bases between them. CDR1 and CDR2 from the germline V gene are LGHNA and YSLEER.

This clone occurred once. J is TRBJ1-5 and V is TRBV2, with D unresolved. Looked up from germline, CDR1 is SNHLY and CDR2 is FYNNEI. V lost 3 bases to trimming and J lost 9 bases, with 9 bases between them. CDR3 length: 12 amino acids. CDR3 bases: TGTGCCAGCAGTGATGGTCCTAGGCCCCAGCATTTT. Translating it yields CASSDGPRPQHF. The variable domain in full, with the rest retrieved from reference TRBV2 and TRBJ1-5, is EPEVTQTPSHQVTQMGQEVILRCVPISNHLYFYWYRQILGQKVEFLVSFYNNEISEKSEIFDDQFSVERPDGSNFTLKIRSTKLEDSAMYFCASSDGPRPQHFGDGTRLSIL.

This clone was observed once. The chain has TRBV10-2 and TRBJ1-2, with D unresolved. Looked up from germline, CDR1 is WSHSY and CDR2 is SAAADI. The CDR3 is 12 residues long. The V and J ends lost 0 bases and 8 bases respectively, with 7 bases between them. Here the CDR3 reads CASSESPGGYTF. The CDR3 DNA is TGCGCCAGCAGTGAGTCCCCGGGAGGCTACACCTTC.

This rearrangement joins TRBV5-1 to TRBJ2-2, with D perhaps matching TRBD1 (5 bases). The germline V and J ends were trimmed by 0 bases and 6 bases, with 9 bases remaining between them. Per germline, CDR1 SGHRS and CDR2 YFSETQ. The CDR3 consists of 14 residues. Here the CDR3 reads CASSLDRRPGELFF. Here the CDR3 DNA reads TGCGCCAGCAGCTTGGACAGGCGCCCCGGGGAGCTGTTTTTT. Filled out from reference TRBV5-1 and TRBJ2-2, the complete variable domain reads KAGVTQTPRYLIKTRGQQVTLSCSPISGHRSVSWYQQTPGQGLQFLFEYFSETQRNKGNFPGRFSGRQFSNSRSEMNVSTLELGDSALYLCASSLDRRPGELFFGEGSRLTVL.

The chain couples TRBV29-1 to TRBJ1-1; 8 nucleotides align to TRBD1. The CDR3 consists of 12 residues. Trimming removed 5 bases from V and 7 bases from J; junction bases left unmatched: 6. Germline-derived CDR1 and CDR2 are SQVTM and ANQGSEA. CDR3 bases: TGCAGCGTTTCGGGACAGGCAATTGAAGCTTTCTTT. This encodes CSVSGQAIEAFF.

The V and J genes are TRBV7-9 and TRBJ2-3, with D possibly TRBD2 on 6 matching bases. CDR3 length: 16 residues. Germline V gene lookup returns CDR1 SEHNR and CDR2 FQNEAQ (reference sequence). V was cut by 1 base and J by 2 bases, with 13 bases left in between. The CDR3 here is CASSLEEGLSTDTQYF. Written as DNA, the CDR3 is TGTGCCAGCAGCTTAGAGGAGGGTTTATCCACAGATACGCAGTATTTT.

V is TRBV7-9 and J is TRBJ1-1, with 8 bases identical to TRBD1. Germline V gene lookup returns CDR1 SEHNR and CDR2 FQNEAQ (reference sequence). The length of the CDR3 is 14 residues. The V segment lost 5 bases and the J segment 5 bases; nucleotides outside the gene matches: 7. CDR3 in DNA: TGTGCCAGCAGCCCGACAGGGGAGCGGACTGAAGCTTTCTTT. This sequence encodes CASSPTGERTEAFF. Combining the CDR3 with reference TRBV7-9 and TRBJ1-1 gives the whole variable domain DTGVSQNPRHKITKRGQNVTFRCDPISEHNRLYWYRQTLGQGPEFLTYFQNEAQLEKSRLLSDRFSAERPKGSFSTLEIQRTEQGDSAMYLCASSPTGERTEAFFGQGTRLTVV.

The gene calls are TRBV6-5 and TRBJ1-4, with 7 nucleotides matching TRBD1. With V trimmed by 5 bases and J by 4 bases, 7 bases remained unmatched. This CDR3 region has 15 residues. Germline CDR1 MNHEY, CDR2 SVGAGI. CDR3 in DNA: TGTGCCAGCAGTAAACAGGGGAGGAATAATGAAAAACTGTTTTTT. Protein: CASSKQGRNNEKLFF.

The chain has TRBV6-6 and TRBJ1-1; D might be TRBD1 (6 bases). V was shortened by 8 bases and J by 0 bases, with 16 bases between the two germline ends. Germline V gene sequence: CDR1 MNHNY, CDR2 SVGAGI (reference sequence). The length of the CDR3 is 15 residues. CDR3 loop: CASGRTATMNTEAFF. DNA for the CDR3: TGTGCCAGCGGCCGGACAGCAACTATGAACACTGAAGCTTTCTTT.

The genes are TRBV7-9 and TRBJ2-3; possible D gene TRBD2, 5 bases. This CDR3 is built from 14 residues. The V and J ends lost 3 bases and 0 bases respectively, with 7 bases between them. CDR1 and CDR2 from the germline V gene are SEHNR and FQNEAQ (reference sequence). The CDR3 region has the DNA TGTGCCAGCAGCTTCAGCGGAAGCACAGATACGCAGTATTTT. Protein: CASSFSGSTDTQYF.

V and J are TRBV4-1 and TRBJ1-1; TRBD1 aligns across 7 bases. The CDR3 loop spans 16 amino acids. Per germline, CDR1 MGHRA and CDR2 YSYEKL. Losses at the gene ends were 4 bases for V and 2 bases for J; bases not matched to a gene: 10. The CDR3 DNA follows: TGCGCCAGCAGCCTTCATGCGGGACAGTTAAACACTGAAGCTTTCTTT. This gives the protein CASSLHAGQLNTEAFF.

This clone was seen a single time. The chain links TRBV6-1 to TRBJ1-3; 7 positions agree with TRBD1. V lost 4 bases, J lost 4 bases, and 4 bases stayed unmatched. The CDR3 extends over 14 amino acids. Germline CDR1 is MNHNS and CDR2 is SASEGT. CDR3 in DNA: TGTGCCAGCAGTGTAACAGGGGACGGAAACACCATATATTTT. Protein: CASSVTGDGNTIYF.

The chain uses TRBV2 and TRBJ2-1; 9 bases match TRBD2. J was trimmed by 0 bases and V by 1 base; bases with no gene match: 4. The CDR3 has 17 residues. The germline V gene has CDR1 SNHLY and CDR2 FYNNEI. CDR3 loop: CASSEGRGGVSYNEQFF. The CDR3 nucleotides are TGTGCCAGCAGTGAAGGGCGGGGGGGCGTCTCCTACAATGAGCAGTTCTTC. Complete variable domain (other parts from reference TRBV2 and TRBJ2-1): EPEVTQTPSHQVTQMGQEVILRCVPISNHLYFYWYRQILGQKVEFLVSFYNNEISEKSEIFDDQFSVERPDGSNFTLKIRSTKLEDSAMYFCASSEGRGGVSYNEQFFGPGTRLTVL.

This clone has more than one count but fewer than ten. The V and J genes are TRBV7-8 and TRBJ1-6, with TRBD1 identical over 9 bases. V was clipped by 5 bases and J by 10 bases; unmatched bases: 9. The CDR3 extends over 15 amino acids. The germline CDR1 and CDR2 sequences are SGHVS and FQNEAQ. This chain's CDR3 is CASSVVRDRDSPLHF. For the CDR3, the DNA is TGTGCCAGCAGCGTAGTGAGGGACAGGGACTCACCCCTCCACTTT.

The genes are TRBV7-2 and TRBJ2-2; D is unresolved. The CDR3 covers 14 residues. V was trimmed by 0 bases and J by 5 bases, leaving 7 bases between them. Per germline, CDR1 SGHTA and CDR2 FQGNSA. CDR3 protein: CASSLAAATGELFF. CDR3 coding DNA: TGTGCCAGCAGCTTAGCGGCGGCTACCGGGGAGCTGTTTTTT.

A few counts support this clone. The J gene is TRBJ2-1, the V gene TRBV4-3; possible D gene TRBD2, 6 bases. Germline values: CDR1 LGHNA, CDR2 YSLEER. The CDR3 is 16 amino acids. V lost 3 bases and J lost 4, with 16 bases in between. The CDR3 DNA sequence: TGCGCCAGCAGCCATACGGCCTCCGCGGGATACAATGAGCAGTTCTTC. Amino acid sequence: CASSHTASAGYNEQFF.

This chain joins TRBV7-2 and TRBJ2-5; no reliable D call. The CDR3 totals 13 residues. The V and J ends lost 3 bases and 4 bases respectively, with 9 bases between them. Germline CDR1 is SGHTA and CDR2 is FQGNSA. The chain's CDR3 is CASSFDLGETQYF. CDR3 nucleotide sequence: TGTGCCAGCAGCTTTGACTTGGGAGAGACCCAGTACTTC. Looking up the rest from reference TRBV7-2 and TRBJ2-5 gives the full variable domain: GAGVSQSPSNKVTEKGKDVELRCDPISGHTALYWYRQSLGQGLEFLIYFQGNSAPDKSGLPSDRFSAERTGGSVSTLTIQRTQQEDSAVYLCASSFDLGETQYFGPGTRLLVL.

V usage is TRBV7-9 and J usage is TRBJ1-2, with TRBD1 matching 9 bases. Germline assignment: CDR1 SEHNR and CDR2 FQNEAQ (reference sequence). V trimming: 3 bases; J trimming: 12 bases; junction bases outside the gene matches: 5. This CDR3 is built from 12 residues. This CDR3 reads CASSLGQGFDTF. Written as DNA, the CDR3 is TGTGCCAGCAGCTTGGGACAGGGATTCGACACCTTC.

The genes are TRBV7-9 and TRBJ1-5, with 7 bases that match TRBD1. Germline V gene data show CDR1 as SEHNR and CDR2 as FQNEAQ (reference sequence). V dropped 5 bases and J dropped 6; count of bases not matched to a gene: 10. The CDR3 sequence is 15 residues long. The CDR3 region has the DNA TGTGCCAGCAGCCCGGGACAGTCGGCGACTCAGCCCCAGCATTTT. As protein: CASSPGQSATQPQHF.

The chain carries TRBV13 and TRBJ2-7; no reliable D call. This CDR3 has 14 amino acids. Looked up from germline, CDR1 is PRHDT and CDR2 is FYEKMQ (reference sequence). Trimming stripped 0 bases from V and 2 bases from J, with 8 bases between. CDR3: CASSLGGNPYEQYF. The CDR3 DNA sequence: TGTGCCAGCAGCTTAGGTGGCAATCCCTACGAGCAGTACTTC.

The chain joins TRBV30 to TRBJ1-2; 7 nucleotides align to TRBD1. There are 14 residues in the CDR3. The V segment lost 7 bases and the J segment 4 bases; nucleotides outside the gene matches: 12. From germline, CDR1 is GTSNPN and CDR2 SVGIG (reference sequence). CDR3 sequence reads: CAFKPGQTFYGYTF. CDR3 DNA: TGTGCCTTCAAACCGGGACAGACTTTCTATGGCTACACCTTC.

This chain links TRBV6-1 with TRBJ2-2, with TRBD2 identical over 8 bases. With V trimmed by 7 bases and J by 3 bases, 4 bases remained unmatched. The CDR3 loop spans 14 amino acids. The germline V gene has CDR1 MNHNS and CDR2 SASEGT. This chain's CDR3 is CASMRGADTGELFF. As DNA, the CDR3 is TGTGCCAGCATGCGGGGGGCGGACACCGGGGAGCTGTTTTTT.

The rearrangement links TRBV7-9 to TRBJ1-5; 7 positions match TRBD1. The germline gives CDR1 SEHNR, CDR2 FQNEAQ (reference sequence). The CDR3 extends over 14 amino acids. After removal of 6 bases from V and 4 bases from J, the junction contained 6 bases not matched to a gene. This CDR3 reads CASRTGNGNQPQHF. The CDR3 DNA reads as TGTGCCAGCAGGACAGGGAACGGAAATCAGCCCCAGCATTTT. The complete variable domain, with remaining parts taken from reference TRBV7-9 and TRBJ1-5, reads DTGVSQNPRHKITKRGQNVTFRCDPISEHNRLYWYRQTLGQGPEFLTYFQNEAQLEKSRLLSDRFSAERPKGSFSTLEIQRTEQGDSAMYLCASRTGNGNQPQHFGDGTRLSIL.

The chain recombines TRBV10-3 with TRBJ1-2; 7 bases map to TRBD1. Trimming removed 8 bases from V and 2 bases from J; junction bases left unmatched: 11. This CDR3 has 15 residues. Germline values: CDR1 ENHRY, CDR2 SYGVKD. CDR3 in DNA: TGTGCCATCGGCGATGGGACAGAAAAAAACTATGGCTACACCTTC. Amino acids: CAIGDGTEKNYGYTF.

The chain employs TRBV13 and TRBJ2-1; a possible D gene is TRBD2 (5 bases). This CDR3 comprises 12 residues. Trimming left V 5 bases short and J 7 bases short, with 9 bases between. Germline CDR1 and CDR2: PRHDT and FYEKMQ (reference sequence). The CDR3 loop reads CASSPSGNEQFF. The CDR3 DNA follows: TGTGCCAGCAGCCCCTCGGGGAATGAGCAGTTCTTC.

This clone came up once. The chain recombines TRBV11-2 with TRBJ2-7, with 9 nucleotides matching TRBD1. The CDR3 sequence is 14 residues long. Germline V lookup: CDR1 SGHAT, CDR2 FQNNGV. The J segment lost 2 bases and the V segment lost 4 bases, leaving 3 bases of the junction unmatched. This CDR3 is CASSSDRGPYEQYF. In DNA, the CDR3 is TGTGCCAGCAGCTCGGACAGGGGTCCCTACGAGCAGTACTTC.

The chain combines TRBV10-2 with TRBJ2-5; perhaps TRBD2 as D (6 bases). V was clipped by 0 bases and J by 2 bases, with 10 bases between them. This CDR3 has 15 residues. Germline V gene sequence: CDR1 WSHSY, CDR2 SAAADI. The CDR3 loop is CASSESLAKQETQYF. CDR3 in DNA: TGCGCCAGCAGTGAGTCCCTAGCGAAACAAGAGACCCAGTACTTC.